One T cell receptor (beta chain) is described in this entry. Adults between about 18 and 95 years of age took part from 24 US areas. In assigning cohorts, the study relied on participant-reported clinical history. The V and J ends lost 5 bases and 4 bases respectively, with 10 bases between them. The CDR3 has 12 amino acids. Germline assignment: CDR1 SGDLS and CDR2 YYNGEE. How the authors handled the data: From reference gene primer amplification, estimates of nucleated cell counts were derived. Clones were sequenced by immunoSEQ multiplex PCR, and TCRdb holds only the in-frame ones, with some missing. The DNA gave D and trimming, while V, J and clone size come from that table. The sample includes roughly 190,000 clones, around 80% of them seen just once. This specimen comes from a study of blood T cell repertoires in COVID-19.

Sample: PBMCs or T cells enriched from blood (not recorded which). The chain recombines TRBV9 with TRBJ2-7, with D perhaps matching TRBD1 (5 bases). This receptor was obtained from a woman between 45 and 60 years old with acute COVID-19. The CDR3 nucleotides read TGTGCCAGCAGGGACACCTTATACGAGCAGTACGTC. This translates into CASRDTLYEQYV.